This is a list of T cell receptor beta chains from one sample in a study of blood T cell repertoires in COVID-19. Produced via immunoSEQ multiplex PCR; TCRdb's table is partial and in-frame only. The sample carries 65,000 to 95,000 clones, approximately 90% recorded once. What was sequenced was peripheral blood. The receptor source for this set is a middle-aged man with active COVID-19. Both conserved end residues are part of each CDR3. Fields, in order: V gene, clone size, D gene, J gene, CDR3 protein, CDR3 DNA. A D gene is named only where the DNA matches it firmly. Expanded clones are given a class, and other clones once, few, many or no size at all.

TRBV6-6	NA	NA	TRBJ1-5	CASRLENSNQPQHF	TGTGCCAGCAGACTGGAGAACAGCAATCAGCCCCAGCATTTT
TRBV29-1	NA	TRBD1	TRBJ1-5	CSVAPQGAGQPQHF	TGCAGCGTTGCGCCACAGGGGGCGGGTCAGCCCCAGCATTTT
TRBV4-3	NA	TRBD1	TRBJ1-2	CASSSGTGFYGYTF	TGCGCCAGCAGCTCCGGGACAGGGTTCTATGGCTACACCTTC
TRBV7-9	NA	NA	TRBJ2-3	CASSLESGAASTDTQYF	TGTGCCAGCAGCTTAGAAAGTGGGGCGGCGAGCACAGATACGCAGTATTTT
TRBV24-1	NA	TRBD2	TRBJ2-2	CATSDYGGIGELFF	TGTGCCACCAGTGATTACGGGGGGATCGGGGAGCTGTTTTTT
TRBV6-2/TRBV6-3	NA	NA	TRBJ1-6	CASSLEGIQPLHF	TGTGCCAGCAGTTTGGAGGGGATTCAACCCCTCCACTTT
TRBV6-1	NA	NA	TRBJ1-1	CASSEAEGVGTEAFF	TGTGCCAGCAGTGAAGCGGAAGGGGTCGGCACTGAAGCTTTCTTT
TRBV28	once	NA	TRBJ2-7	CASSFDGEAYEQYF	TGTGCCAGCAGTTTCGACGGAGAAGCCTACGAGCAGTACTTC
TRBV18	NA	NA	TRBJ2-7	CASSPRGLQKGEQYF	TGTGCCAGCTCACCTAGGGGCCTCCAAAAGGGCGAGCAGTACTTC
TRBV4-3	NA	NA	TRBJ2-2	CASSPGVGLDTGELFF	TGCGCCAGCAGCCCCGGGGTGGGACTTGACACCGGGGAGCTGTTTTTT
TRBV11-3	once	TRBD1	TRBJ1-1	CASSPDRGLNVLTSNTEAFF	TGTGCCAGCAGCCCCGACAGGGGCCTTAACGTCCTCACCTCAAACACTGAAGCTTTCTTT
TRBV4-1	NA	TRBD2	TRBJ2-2	CASSQASSGNTGELFF	TGCGCCAGCAGCCAAGCCTCTAGCGGGAACACCGGGGAGCTGTTTTTT
TRBV3-1/TRBV3-2	NA	NA	TRBJ1-5	CASSHHLSNQPQHF	TGTGCCAGCAGCCACCATCTAAGCAATCAGCCCCAGCATTTT
TRBV15	NA	TRBD2	TRBJ2-7	CATSTRTSDNEQYF	TGTGCCACCAGCACACGGACTAGCGACAACGAGCAGTACTTC
TRBV28	NA	TRBD1	TRBJ1-1	CASSLPGTANTEAFF	TGTGCCAGCAGTTTGCCCGGGACAGCAAACACTGAAGCTTTCTTT
TRBV2	NA	NA	TRBJ2-2	CASRASATGELFF	TGTGCCAGCAGGGCTAGCGCAACCGGGGAGCTGTTTTTT
TRBV29-1	NA	NA	TRBJ2-1	CSVGHSYNEQFF	TGCAGCGTTGGTCACTCTTACAATGAGCAGTTCTTC
TRBV27	NA	NA	TRBJ2-5	CASSFGKGLGGETQYF	TGTGCCAGCAGTTTCGGGAAGGGTTTGGGGGGAGAGACCCAGTACTTC
TRBV2	NA	TRBD1	TRBJ1-1	CASRIDRASTEAFF	TGTGCCAGCAGAATAGACAGGGCGTCTACTGAAGCTTTCTTT
TRBV9	NA	TRBD2	TRBJ2-1	CASSEGTSGVFNEQFF	TGTGCCAGCAGCGAGGGGACTAGCGGGGTTTTCAATGAGCAGTTCTTC
TRBV21-1	medium-sized	NA	TRBJ2-3	CASSKAGGDTDTQYF	TGTGCCAGCAGCAAAGCGGGAGGTGACACAGATACGCAGTATTTT
TRBV6-1	once	NA	TRBJ1-3	CASSDGTGNTIYF	TGTGCCAGCAGTGATGGGACAGGAAACACCATATATTTT
TRBV5-4	NA	TRBD2	TRBJ2-5	CASSSGTSGGQETQYF	TGTGCCAGCAGCTCAGGGACTAGCGGTGGACAAGAGACCCAGTACTTC
TRBV18	NA	NA	TRBJ2-7	CASSSGSYEQYF	TGTGCCAGCTCAAGCGGTTCCTACGAGCAGTACTTC
TRBV28	NA	NA	TRBJ2-3	CASSFRGLQGRGTQYF	TGTGCCAGCAGTTTCAGAGGGCTGCAGGGGAGGGGTACGCAGTATTTT
TRBV10-3	NA	NA	TRBJ2-3	CAISVPRGEVTDTQYF	TGTGCCATCAGTGTACCGCGGGGCGAGGTTACAGATACGCAGTATTTT
TRBV6-2/TRBV6-3	once	NA	TRBJ2-2	CASSYPIGGNADTGELFF	TGTGCCAGCAGTTACCCCATTGGAGGAAATGCTGACACCGGGGAGCTGTTTTTT
TRBV5-4	NA	NA	TRBJ2-3	CASSFMAVGTDTQYF	TGTGCCAGCAGCTTCATGGCGGTGGGCACAGATACGCAGTATTTT
TRBV3-1/TRBV3-2	NA	NA	TRBJ1-5	CASSQDLGGRWPQHF	TGTGCCAGCAGCCAAGATTTGGGGGGTAGGTGGCCCCAGCATTTT